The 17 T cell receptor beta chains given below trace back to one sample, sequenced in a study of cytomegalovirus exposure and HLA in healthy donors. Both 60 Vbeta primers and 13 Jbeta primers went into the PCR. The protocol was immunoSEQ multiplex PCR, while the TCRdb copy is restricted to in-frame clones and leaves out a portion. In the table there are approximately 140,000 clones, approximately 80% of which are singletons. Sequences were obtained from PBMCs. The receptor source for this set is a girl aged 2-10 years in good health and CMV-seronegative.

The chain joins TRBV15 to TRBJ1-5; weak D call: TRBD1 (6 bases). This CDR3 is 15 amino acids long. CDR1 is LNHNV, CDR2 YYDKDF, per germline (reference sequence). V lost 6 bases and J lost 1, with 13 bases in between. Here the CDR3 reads CATRVGQGSNQPQHF. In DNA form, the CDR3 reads TGTGCCACCAGGGTAGGGCAGGGGAGCAATCAGCCCCAGCATTTT.

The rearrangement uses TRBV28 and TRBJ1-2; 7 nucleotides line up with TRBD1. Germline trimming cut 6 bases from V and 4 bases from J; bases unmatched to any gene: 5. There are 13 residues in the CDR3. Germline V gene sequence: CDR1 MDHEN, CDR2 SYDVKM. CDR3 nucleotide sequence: TGTGCCAGCAGCCAGACAGGGCGCTATGGCTACACCTTC. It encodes CASSQTGRYGYTF.

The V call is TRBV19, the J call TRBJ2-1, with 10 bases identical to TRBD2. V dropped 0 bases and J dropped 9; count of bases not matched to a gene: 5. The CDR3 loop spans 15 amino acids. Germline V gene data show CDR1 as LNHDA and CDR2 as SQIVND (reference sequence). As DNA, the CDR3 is TGTGCCAGTAGTATAGAGGCTAGCGGGAGAGGTGAGCAGTTCTTC. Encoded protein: CASSIEASGRGEQFF.

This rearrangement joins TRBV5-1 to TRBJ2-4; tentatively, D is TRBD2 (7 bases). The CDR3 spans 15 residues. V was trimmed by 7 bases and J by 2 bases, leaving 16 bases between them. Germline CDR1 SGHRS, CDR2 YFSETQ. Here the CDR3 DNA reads TGCGCCAGCGGAGGGGGGAGGGGATCCAAAAACATTCAGTACTTC. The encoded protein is CASGGGRGSKNIQYF. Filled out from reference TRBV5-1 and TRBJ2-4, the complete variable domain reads KAGVTQTPRYLIKTRGQQVTLSCSPISGHRSVSWYQQTPGQGLQFLFEYFSETQRNKGNFPGRFSGRQFSNSRSEMNVSTLELGDSALYLCASGGGRGSKNIQYFGAGTRLSVL.

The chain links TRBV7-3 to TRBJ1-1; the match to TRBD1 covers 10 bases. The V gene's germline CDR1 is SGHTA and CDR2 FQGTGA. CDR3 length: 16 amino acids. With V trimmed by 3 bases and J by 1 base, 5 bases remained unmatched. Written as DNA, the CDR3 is TGTGCCAGCAGCTTGCAGGGACAGGGGTCGAACACTGAAGCTTTCTTT. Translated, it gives CASSLQGQGSNTEAFF.

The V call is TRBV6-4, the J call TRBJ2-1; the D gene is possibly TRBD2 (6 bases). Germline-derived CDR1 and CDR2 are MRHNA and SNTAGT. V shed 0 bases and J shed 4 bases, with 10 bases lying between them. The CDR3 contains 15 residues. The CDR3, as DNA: TGTGCCAGCAGTGACTCTAGTAGCGGATACAATGAGCAGTTCTTC. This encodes CASSDSSSGYNEQFF.

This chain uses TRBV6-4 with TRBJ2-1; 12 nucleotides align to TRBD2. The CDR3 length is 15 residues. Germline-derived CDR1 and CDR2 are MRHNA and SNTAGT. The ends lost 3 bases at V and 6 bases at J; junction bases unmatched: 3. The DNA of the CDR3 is TGTGCCAGCAGTGAAACTAGCGGGGGGATCAATGAGCAGTTCTTC. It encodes CASSETSGGINEQFF.

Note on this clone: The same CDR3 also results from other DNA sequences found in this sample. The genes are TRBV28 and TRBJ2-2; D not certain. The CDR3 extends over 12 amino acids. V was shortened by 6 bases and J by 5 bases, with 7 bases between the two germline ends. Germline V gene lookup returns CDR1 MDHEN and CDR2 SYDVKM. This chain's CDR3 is CASSLRTGELFF. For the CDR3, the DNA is TGTGCCAGCAGCCTAAGAACCGGGGAGCTGTTTTTT.

The CDR3 loop is CASTSVQGTSTDTQYF. For the CDR3, the DNA is TGTGCCAGCACAAGTGTACAGGGTACAAGCACAGATACGCAGTATTTT. The chain has TRBV9 and TRBJ2-3; TRBD1 is a possible D gene (6 bases). Germline V gives CDR1 SGDLS, CDR2 YYNGEE. The length of the CDR3 is 16 residues. The V and J ends lost 6 bases and 0 bases respectively, with 17 bases between them.

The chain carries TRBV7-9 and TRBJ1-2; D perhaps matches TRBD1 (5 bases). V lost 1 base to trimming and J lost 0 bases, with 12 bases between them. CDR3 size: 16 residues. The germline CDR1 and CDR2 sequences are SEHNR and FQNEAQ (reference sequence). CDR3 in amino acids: CASSLVGGEANYGYTF. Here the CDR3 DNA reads TGTGCCAGCAGCTTAGTGGGAGGGGAAGCTAACTATGGCTACACCTTC.

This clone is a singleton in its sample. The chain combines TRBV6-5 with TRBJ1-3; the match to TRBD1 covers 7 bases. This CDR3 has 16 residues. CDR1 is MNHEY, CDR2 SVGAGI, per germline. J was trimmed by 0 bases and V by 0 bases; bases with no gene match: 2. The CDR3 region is CASSYSTGHSGNTIYF. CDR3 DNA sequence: TGTGCCAGCAGTTACTCGACAGGGCACTCTGGAAACACCATATATTTT.

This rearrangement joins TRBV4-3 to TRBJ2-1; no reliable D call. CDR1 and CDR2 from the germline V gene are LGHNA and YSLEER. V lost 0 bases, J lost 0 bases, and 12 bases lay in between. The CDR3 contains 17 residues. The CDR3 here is CASSQDLSPPSYNEQFF. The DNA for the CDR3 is TGCGCCAGCAGCCAAGATTTATCCCCCCCCTCCTACAATGAGCAGTTCTTC.

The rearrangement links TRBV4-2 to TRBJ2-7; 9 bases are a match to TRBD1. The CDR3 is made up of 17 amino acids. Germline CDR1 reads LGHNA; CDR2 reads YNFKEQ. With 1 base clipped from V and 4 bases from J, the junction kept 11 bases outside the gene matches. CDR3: CASSQAGTGSRPYEQYF. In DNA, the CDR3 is TGTGCCAGCAGCCAAGCCGGGACAGGGTCGAGACCTTACGAGCAGTACTTC.

The CDR3 nucleotides read TGTGCCAGCAGCTTCAGCGGGAGAGTCGAATACGAGCAGTACTTC. It codes for CASSFSGRVEYEQYF. The V gene is TRBV5-4, the J gene TRBJ2-7, with TRBD2 matching over 8 bases. This CDR3 is built from 15 residues. V shed 2 bases, J shed 4 bases, and the junction held 8 bases outside the gene matches. Germline loops: CDR1 SGHNT, CDR2 YYREEE (reference sequence).

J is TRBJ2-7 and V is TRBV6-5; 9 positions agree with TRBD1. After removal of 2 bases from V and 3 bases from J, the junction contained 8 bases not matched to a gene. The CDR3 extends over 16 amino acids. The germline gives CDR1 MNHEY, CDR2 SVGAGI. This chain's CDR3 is CASSYRGQGHRYEQYF. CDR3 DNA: TGTGCCAGCAGTTACCGTGGACAGGGGCACCGCTACGAGCAGTACTTC.

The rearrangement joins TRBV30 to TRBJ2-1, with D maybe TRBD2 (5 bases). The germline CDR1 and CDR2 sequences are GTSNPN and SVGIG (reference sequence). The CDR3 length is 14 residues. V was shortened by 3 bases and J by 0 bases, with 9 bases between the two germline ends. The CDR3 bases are TGTGCCTGGAGCCCGGGGAGCTCCTACAATGAGCAGTTCTTC. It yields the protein CAWSPGSSYNEQFF.

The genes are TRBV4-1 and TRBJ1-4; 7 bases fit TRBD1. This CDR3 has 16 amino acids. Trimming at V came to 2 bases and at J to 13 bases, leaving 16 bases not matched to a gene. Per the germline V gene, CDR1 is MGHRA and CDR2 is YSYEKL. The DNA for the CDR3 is TGCGCCAGCAGCCAATACGAGAGACAGGGAGAAGATGGACTGTTTTTT. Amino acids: CASSQYERQGEDGLFF.